What follows are 13 T cell receptor beta chains derived from one specimen sequenced in a study of blood T cell repertoires in COVID-19. TCRdb keeps only in-frame clones here, not all; method: immunoSEQ multiplex PCR. The top ten clones hold 3.5% to 4.5% of a sample with around 230,000 clones, under 90% of them seen once. The specimen was PBMCs or T cells enriched from blood (not recorded which). The receptors come from a woman under 40 with acute COVID-19.

The chain recombines TRBV7-9 with TRBJ2-3; D may be TRBD2 (6 bases). The CDR3 contains 16 residues. Trimming shortened V by 6 bases and J by 2 bases, and 18 bases separated the two germline ends. Germline lookup yields CDR1 SEHNR and CDR2 FQNEAQ (reference sequence). The CDR3 region is CASSLGAGTVTDTQYF. The CDR3 coding sequence is TGTGCCAGCAGTCTAGGCGCGGGAACCGTCACAGATACGCAGTATTTT.

The chain's CDR3 is CASSTQGGGVTEAFF. The DNA of the CDR3 is TGTGCCAGCAGTACCCAGGGGGGAGGCGTCACTGAAGCTTTCTTT. The chain has TRBV6-5 and TRBJ1-1; 7 positions agree with TRBD1. Germline values: CDR1 MNHEY, CDR2 SVGAGI. The CDR3 spans 15 residues. V trimming: 5 bases; J trimming: 4 bases; junction bases outside the gene matches: 10.

Here the CDR3 DNA reads TGCAGCGTGGAAATCGAGACTTTGGGAAAACTGTTTTTT. Protein product: CSVEIETLGKLFF. The chain carries TRBV29-1 and TRBJ1-4; D is undetermined. V was pared by 6 bases and J by 10 bases, with 18 bases between. CDR1 is SQVTM and CDR2 is ANQGSEA in the germline V gene. The CDR3 is 13 amino acids.

Only a few counts were recorded for this clone. The chain joins TRBV7-2 to TRBJ1-4; 9 bases fit TRBD1. V lost 3 bases and J lost 5; bases outside the gene matches: 7. The CDR3 has 16 residues. CDR1 is SGHTA, CDR2 FQGNSA, per germline. DNA of the CDR3: TGTGCCAGCAGCTTCCTTCCCGGGACAGGGAATGAAAAACTGTTTTTT. Protein sequence: CASSFLPGTGNEKLFF.

The chain uses TRBV19 and TRBJ1-1; D is possibly TRBD1 (5 bases). Trimming stripped 4 bases from V and 3 bases from J, with 6 bases between. The germline gives CDR1 LNHDA, CDR2 SQIVND (reference sequence). The CDR3 length is 12 residues. The CDR3 loop reads CASSRGDTEAFF. CDR3 DNA sequence: TGTGCCAGTAGTAGGGGGGACACTGAAGCTTTCTTT.

This rearrangement joins TRBV5-4 to TRBJ1-2, with 7 bases matching TRBD1. CDR3 length equals 15 residues. V shed 4 bases, J shed 4 bases, and the junction held 10 bases outside the gene matches. Germline CDR1 and CDR2: SGHNT and YYREEE (reference sequence). CDR3 region: CASSRAQDRTYGYTF. The CDR3 nucleotides read TGTGCCAGCAGCCGGGCACAGGACAGGACCTATGGCTACACCTTC.

The chain joins TRBV3-1 (or the pseudogene TRBV3-2) to TRBJ1-4; 9 positions match TRBD1. V lost 4 bases to trimming and J lost 7 bases; unmatched junction nucleotides: 10. The germline CDR1 and CDR2 sequences are LGHDT and YNNKEL (reference sequence). The CDR3 is 16 residues long. CDR3 sequence (DNA): TGTGCCAGCAGCCTTCGGACGACAGGGGGAGGTGAAAAACTGTTTTTT. Encoded protein: CASSLRTTGGGEKLFF.

In this sample, this clone turned up a few times. The chain employs TRBV4-1 and TRBJ1-1, with a tentative D call TRBD1 (6 bases). Germline values: CDR1 MGHRA, CDR2 YSYEKL. V gave up 1 base and J gave up 7 bases, with 16 bases separating them. The CDR3 runs 15 residues. In DNA form, the CDR3 reads TGCGCCAGCAGCCAAGCGACAGGCACGAGGAATGAAGCTTTCTTT. This codes for CASSQATGTRNEAFF.

This chain links TRBV5-1 with TRBJ1-6, with 7 bases matching TRBD1. The germline gives CDR1 SGHRS, CDR2 YFSETQ. V was pared by 4 bases and J by 5 bases, with 3 bases of the junction left unmatched. There are 14 residues in the CDR3. The CDR3 bases are TGCGCCAGCAGCCCTACAGGGGATAATTCACCCCTCCACTTT. Amino acids: CASSPTGDNSPLHF.

V gene TRBV29-1 combines with J gene TRBJ2-3; D unresolved. V shed 4 bases and J shed 0 bases, with 11 bases lying between them. CDR3 length: 14 residues. Germline assignment: CDR1 SQVTM and CDR2 ANQGSEA. CDR3 nucleotides: TGCAGCGTTGTACTCCCAGGAAGCACAGATACGCAGTATTTT. Translating it yields CSVVLPGSTDTQYF.

V usage is TRBV11-2 and J usage is TRBJ2-3; the match to TRBD2 covers 8 bases. CDR3 length equals 16 residues. Germline V gene sequence: CDR1 SGHAT, CDR2 FQNNGV. V gave up 8 bases and J gave up 4 bases; unmatched junction bases: 14. The CDR3 DNA reads as TGTGCCAGCTCAACTCCGGGGGGGGCTGCACCAGATACGCAGTATTTT. The encoded protein is CASSTPGGAAPDTQYF.

Many counts were recorded for this clone. The chain has TRBV3-1 (or the pseudogene TRBV3-2) and TRBJ1-6, with a tentative D call TRBD1 (6 bases). The CDR3 consists of 15 residues. Trimming shortened V by 3 bases and J by 7 bases, and 13 bases separated the two germline ends. CDR1 LGHDT and CDR2 YNNKEL come from the germline V gene (reference sequence). The CDR3 DNA is TGTGCCAGCAGCCAGAGACAGGCTCAAAATTCACCCCTCCACTTT. Translation: CASSQRQAQNSPLHF.

This sequence joins TRBV21-1 and TRBJ2-7; the table's TRBD1 call for D was not verified on the DNA. TRBV21-1 is a recognized pseudogene. CDR3 length equals 14 residues. CDR3 protein: CASSIPTGEYEQYF. Written as DNA, the CDR3 is TGTGCCAGCAGCATCCCGACAGGGGAGTACGAGCAGTACTTC.